This T cell receptor (beta chain) is from a study of T cells in Graves' hyperthyroidism and ophthalmopathy. Study-level information: Peripheral blood was drawn at first diagnosis, prior to all treatment.

Trimming at V came to 4 bases and at J to 4 bases, leaving 10 bases not matched to a gene. From germline, CDR1 is MGHRA and CDR2 YSYEKL. The length of the CDR3 is 16 residues. Authors of the study amplified TCR beta CDR3 regions from RNA transcripts. HTBI primers drove first-round RT-PCR of the TCR CDR3. Each CDR3 protein gets one entry after TCRdb re-called the multiplex PCR reads with MiXCR. The data hold hundreds of thousands of distinct CDR3 sequences, with about two fifths observed a single time. This sequence joins TRBV4-1 and TRBJ2-5; 9 bases are shared with TRBD2. The source material was blood. This sequence originates from a man between 18 and 29 years old with Graves' hyperthyroidism. Here the CDR3 DNA reads TGCGCCAGCAGCCGGGCGGGGAGCGGGGGGAGAGAGACCCAGTACTTC. Its protein product is CASSRAGSGGRETQYF.